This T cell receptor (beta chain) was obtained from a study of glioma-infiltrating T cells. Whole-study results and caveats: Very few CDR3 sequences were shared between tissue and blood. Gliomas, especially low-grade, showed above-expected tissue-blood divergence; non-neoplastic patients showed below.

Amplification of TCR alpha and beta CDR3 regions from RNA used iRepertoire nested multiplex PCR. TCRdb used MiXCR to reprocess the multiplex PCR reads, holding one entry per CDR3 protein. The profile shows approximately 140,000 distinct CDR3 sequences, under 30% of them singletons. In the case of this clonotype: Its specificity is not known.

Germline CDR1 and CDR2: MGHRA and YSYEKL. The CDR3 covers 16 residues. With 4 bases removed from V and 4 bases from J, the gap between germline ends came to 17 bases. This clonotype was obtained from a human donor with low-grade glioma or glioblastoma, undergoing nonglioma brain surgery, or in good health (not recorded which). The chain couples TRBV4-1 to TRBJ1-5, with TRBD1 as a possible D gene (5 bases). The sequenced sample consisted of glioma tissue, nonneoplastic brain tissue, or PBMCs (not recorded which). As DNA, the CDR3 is TGCGCCAGCAGCCCCCAGTTCAGGGCCAGAAATCAGCCCCAGCATTTT. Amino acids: CASSPQFRARNQPQHF.